This passage covers 4 T cell receptor beta chains from one sample sequenced in a study of blood T cell repertoires in COVID-19. Some clones are missing from TCRdb's copy, which holds only in-frame ones; the method was immunoSEQ multiplex PCR. Of 300,000 to 400,000 clones in the sample, about 90% were seen once. Material for sequencing was peripheral blood. These receptors were taken from a woman aged 45-65 years who had recovered from COVID-19.

The rearrangement uses TRBV30 and TRBJ1-3; D is uncertain. Germline CDR1 reads GTSNPN; CDR2 reads SVGIG (reference sequence). V was trimmed by 3 bases and J by 0 bases, leaving 12 bases between them. This CDR3 contains 15 residues. CDR3 protein: CAWRSGSVSGNTIYF. CDR3 bases: TGTGCCTGGAGGTCGGGATCAGTCTCTGGAAACACCATATATTTT. The full variable domain, with the rest looked up from reference TRBV30 and TRBJ1-3, is SQTIHQWPATLVQPVGSPLSLECTVEGTSNPNLYWYRQAAGRGLQLLFYSVGIGQISSEVPQNLSASRPQDRQFILSSKKLLLSDSGFYLCAWRSGSVSGNTIYFGEGSWLTVV.

In this sample, this clone turned up a few times. The V call is TRBV28, the J call TRBJ1-6, with D possibly TRBD1 on 5 matching bases. The V end was cut by 5 bases, the J end by 0 bases, with 11 bases between. Germline CDR1 MDHEN, CDR2 SYDVKM. This CDR3 has 16 residues. Here the CDR3 reads CASSRGGGSYNSPLHF. In nucleotides, the CDR3 is TGTGCCAGCAGTCGTGGGGGGGGCTCCTATAATTCACCCCTCCACTTT. Full variable domain (missing parts from reference TRBV28 and TRBJ1-6): DVKVTQSSRYLVKRTGEKVFLECVQDMDHENMFWYRQDPGLGLRLIYFSYDVKMKEKGDIPEGYSVSREKKERFSLILESASTNQTSMYLCASSRGGGSYNSPLHFGNGTRLTVT.

CDR3 DNA sequence: TGTGCCAGTAGTAAGGCAGGGGGACCCCTATTAGGCAATCAGCCCCAGCATTTT. This translates into CASSKAGGPLLGNQPQHF. The V and J genes are TRBV19 and TRBJ1-5; the match to TRBD1 covers 7 bases. The V gene end was trimmed by 4 bases and the J gene end by 2 bases; junction bases not matched to a gene: 14. Per germline, CDR1 LNHDA and CDR2 SQIVND (reference sequence). CDR3 length: 18 amino acids.

CDR3 DNA: TGCAGCGTTGAAGAACAGGGGGGAACTGAAGCTTTCTTT. Translating it yields CSVEEQGGTEAFF. The chain combines TRBV29-1 with TRBJ1-1; 8 bases fit TRBD1. V lost 0 bases and J lost 5; bases outside the gene matches: 2. Germline V gene sequence: CDR1 SQVTM, CDR2 ANQGSEA. This CDR3 region has 13 residues.